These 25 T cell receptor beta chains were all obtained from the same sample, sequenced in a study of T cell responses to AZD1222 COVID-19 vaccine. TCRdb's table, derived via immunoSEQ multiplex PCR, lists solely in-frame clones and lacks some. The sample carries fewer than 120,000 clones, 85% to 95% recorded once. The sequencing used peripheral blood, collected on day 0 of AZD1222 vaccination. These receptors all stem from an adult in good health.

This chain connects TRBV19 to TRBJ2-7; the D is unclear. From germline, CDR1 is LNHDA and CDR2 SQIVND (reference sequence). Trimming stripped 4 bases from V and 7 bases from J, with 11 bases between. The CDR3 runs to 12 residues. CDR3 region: CASSTNPREQYF. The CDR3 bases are TGTGCCAGTAGTACGAACCCCCGGGAGCAGTACTTC. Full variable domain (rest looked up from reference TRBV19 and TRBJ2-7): DGGITQSPKYLFRKEGQNVTLSCEQNLNHDAMYWYRQDPGQGLRLIYYSQIVNDFQKGDIAEGYSVSREKKESFPLTVTSAQKNPTAFYLCASSTNPREQYFGPGTRLTVT.

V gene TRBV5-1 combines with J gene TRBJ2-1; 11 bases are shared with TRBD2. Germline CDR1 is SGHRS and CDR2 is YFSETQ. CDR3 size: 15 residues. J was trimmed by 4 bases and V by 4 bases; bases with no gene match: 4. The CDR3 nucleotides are TGCGCCAGCAGCCCGACTAGCGGGGAGTACAATGAGCAGTTCTTC. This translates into CASSPTSGEYNEQFF.

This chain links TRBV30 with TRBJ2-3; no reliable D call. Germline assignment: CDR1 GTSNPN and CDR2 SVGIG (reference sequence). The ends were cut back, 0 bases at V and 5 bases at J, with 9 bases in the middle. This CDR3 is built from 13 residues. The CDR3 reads CAWSVNEKDTQYF. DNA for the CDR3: TGTGCCTGGAGTGTAAACGAGAAAGATACGCAGTATTTT. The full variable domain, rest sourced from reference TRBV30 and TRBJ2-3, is SQTIHQWPATLVQPVGSPLSLECTVEGTSNPNLYWYRQAAGRGLQLLFYSVGIGQISSEVPQNLSASRPQDRQFILSSKKLLLSDSGFYLCAWSVNEKDTQYFGPGTRLTVL.

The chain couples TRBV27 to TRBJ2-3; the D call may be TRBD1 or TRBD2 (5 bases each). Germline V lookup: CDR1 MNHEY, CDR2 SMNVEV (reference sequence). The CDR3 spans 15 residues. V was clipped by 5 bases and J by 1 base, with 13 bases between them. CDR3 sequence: CASSIEGRGTDTQYF. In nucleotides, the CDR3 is TGTGCCAGCAGTATAGAGGGGCGCGGCACAGATACGCAGTATTTT.

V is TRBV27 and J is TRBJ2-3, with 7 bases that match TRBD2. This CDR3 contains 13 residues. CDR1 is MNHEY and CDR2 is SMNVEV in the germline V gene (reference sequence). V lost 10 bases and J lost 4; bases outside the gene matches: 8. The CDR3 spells CATRVGGADTQYF. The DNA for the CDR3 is TGTGCCACCCGGGTGGGGGGGGCAGATACGCAGTATTTT.

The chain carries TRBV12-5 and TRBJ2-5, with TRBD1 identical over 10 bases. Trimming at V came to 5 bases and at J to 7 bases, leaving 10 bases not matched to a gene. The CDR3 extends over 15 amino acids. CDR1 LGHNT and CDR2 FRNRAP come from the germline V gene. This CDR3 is CASGGRDRGFVTQYF. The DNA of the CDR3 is TGTGCTAGTGGTGGCCGGGACAGGGGTTTCGTGACCCAGTACTTC.

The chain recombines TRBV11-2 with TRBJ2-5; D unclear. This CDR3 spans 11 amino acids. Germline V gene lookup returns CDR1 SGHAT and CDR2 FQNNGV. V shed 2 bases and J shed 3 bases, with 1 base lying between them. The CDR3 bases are TGTGCCAGCAGCTTAAAAGAGACCCAGTACTTC. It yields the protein CASSLKETQYF. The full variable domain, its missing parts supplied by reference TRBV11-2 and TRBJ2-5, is EAGVAQSPRYKIIEKRQSVAFWCNPISGHATLYWYQQILGQGPKLLIQFQNNGVVDDSQLPKDRFSAERLKGVDSTLKIQPAKLEDSAVYLCASSLKETQYFGPGTRLLVL.

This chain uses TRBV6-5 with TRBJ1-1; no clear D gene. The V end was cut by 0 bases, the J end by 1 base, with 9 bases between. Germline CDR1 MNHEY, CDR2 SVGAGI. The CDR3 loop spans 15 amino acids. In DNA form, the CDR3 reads TGTGCCAGCAGTTACTCAGGTGCGGGGAACACTGAAGCTTTCTTT. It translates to CASSYSGAGNTEAFF.

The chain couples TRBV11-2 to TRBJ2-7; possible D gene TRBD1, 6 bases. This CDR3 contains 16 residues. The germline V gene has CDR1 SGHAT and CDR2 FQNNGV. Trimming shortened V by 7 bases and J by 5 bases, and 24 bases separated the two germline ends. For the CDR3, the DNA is TGTGCCAGCACCTTTGAACAGGGTTTCGGACTTCACGAGCAGTACTTC. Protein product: CASTFEQGFGLHEQYF.

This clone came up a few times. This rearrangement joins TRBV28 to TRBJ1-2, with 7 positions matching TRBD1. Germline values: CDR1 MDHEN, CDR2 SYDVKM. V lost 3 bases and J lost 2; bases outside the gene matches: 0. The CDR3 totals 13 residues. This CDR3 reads CASSLTGNYGYTF. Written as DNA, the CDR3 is TGTGCCAGCAGTTTGACAGGGAACTATGGCTACACCTTC.

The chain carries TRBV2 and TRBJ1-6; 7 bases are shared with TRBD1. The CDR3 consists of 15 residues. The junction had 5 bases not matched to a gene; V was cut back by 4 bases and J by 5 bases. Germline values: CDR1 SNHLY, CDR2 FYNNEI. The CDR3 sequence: CASSVARGNNSPLHF. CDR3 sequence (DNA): TGTGCCAGCAGTGTGGCCAGGGGGAATAATTCACCCCTCCACTTT.

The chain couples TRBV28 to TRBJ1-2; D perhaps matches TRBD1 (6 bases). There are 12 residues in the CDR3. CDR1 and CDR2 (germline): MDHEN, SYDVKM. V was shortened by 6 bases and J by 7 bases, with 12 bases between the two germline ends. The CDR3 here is CASSLQGFGYTF. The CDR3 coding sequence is TGTGCCAGCAGCCTGCAGGGGTTTGGCTACACCTTC.

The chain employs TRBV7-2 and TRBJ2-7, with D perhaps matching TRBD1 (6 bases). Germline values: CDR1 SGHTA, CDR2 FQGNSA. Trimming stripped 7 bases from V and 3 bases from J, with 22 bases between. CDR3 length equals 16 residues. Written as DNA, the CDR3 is TGTGCCAGCACGCTAACCGGGCTACAGGGAATCTACGAGCAGTACTTC. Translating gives CASTLTGLQGIYEQYF. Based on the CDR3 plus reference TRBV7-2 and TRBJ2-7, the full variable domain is GAGVSQSPSNKVTEKGKDVELRCDPISGHTALYWYRQSLGQGLEFLIYFQGNSAPDKSGLPSDRFSAERTGGSVSTLTIQRTQQEDSAVYLCASTLTGLQGIYEQYFGPGTRLTVT.

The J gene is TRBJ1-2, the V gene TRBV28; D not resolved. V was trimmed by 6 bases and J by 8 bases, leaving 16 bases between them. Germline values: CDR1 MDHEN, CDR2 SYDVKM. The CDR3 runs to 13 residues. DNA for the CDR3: TGTGCCAGCAGACCTAATCCGGATGGGGGCTACACCTTC. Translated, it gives CASRPNPDGGYTF.

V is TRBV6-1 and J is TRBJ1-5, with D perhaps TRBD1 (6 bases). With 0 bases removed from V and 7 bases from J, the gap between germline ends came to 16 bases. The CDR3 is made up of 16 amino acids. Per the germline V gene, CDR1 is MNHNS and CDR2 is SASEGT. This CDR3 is CASSEAGGRAGQPQHF. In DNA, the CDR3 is TGTGCCAGCAGTGAAGCTGGGGGCAGGGCAGGGCAGCCCCAGCATTTT.

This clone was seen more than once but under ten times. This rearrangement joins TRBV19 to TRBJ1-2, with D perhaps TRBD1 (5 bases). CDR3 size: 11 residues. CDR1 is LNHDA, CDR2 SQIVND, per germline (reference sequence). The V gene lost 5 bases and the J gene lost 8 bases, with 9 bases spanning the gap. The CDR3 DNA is TGTGCCAGTAGTCAGACAGTCGGCTACACCTTC. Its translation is CASSQTVGYTF.

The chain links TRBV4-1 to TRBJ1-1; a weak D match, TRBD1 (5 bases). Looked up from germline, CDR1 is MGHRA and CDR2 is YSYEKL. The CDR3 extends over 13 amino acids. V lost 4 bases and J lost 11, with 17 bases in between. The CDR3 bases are TGCGCCAGCAGCCGAGGGGAGGGCGGCGTGGCTTTCTTT. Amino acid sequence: CASSRGEGGVAFF.

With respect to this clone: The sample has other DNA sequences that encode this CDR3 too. The CDR3: CASSQGMNTEAFF. The CDR3, as DNA: TGCGCCAGCAGCCAAGGAATGAACACTGAAGCTTTCTTT. The chain combines TRBV4-1 with TRBJ1-1, with D unresolved. Trimming cost V 1 base and J 0 bases, with 3 bases left between them. The CDR3 runs 13 residues. Germline loops: CDR1 MGHRA, CDR2 YSYEKL.

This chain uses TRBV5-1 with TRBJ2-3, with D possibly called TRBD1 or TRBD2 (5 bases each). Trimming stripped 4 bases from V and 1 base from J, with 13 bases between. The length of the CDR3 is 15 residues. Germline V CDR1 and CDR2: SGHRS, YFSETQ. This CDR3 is CASSPGPPRTDTQYF. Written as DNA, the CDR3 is TGCGCCAGCAGCCCGGGACCGCCGCGCACAGATACGCAGTATTTT. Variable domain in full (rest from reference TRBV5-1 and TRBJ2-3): KAGVTQTPRYLIKTRGQQVTLSCSPISGHRSVSWYQQTPGQGLQFLFEYFSETQRNKGNFPGRFSGRQFSNSRSEMNVSTLELGDSALYLCASSPGPPRTDTQYFGPGTRLTVL.

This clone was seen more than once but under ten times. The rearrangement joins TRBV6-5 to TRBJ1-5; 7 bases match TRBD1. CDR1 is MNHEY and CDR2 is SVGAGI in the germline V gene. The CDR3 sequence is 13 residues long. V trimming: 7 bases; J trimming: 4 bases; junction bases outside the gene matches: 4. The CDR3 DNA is TGTGCCAGCACGGGGACAGAAAATCAGCCCCAGCATTTT. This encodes CASTGTENQPQHF.

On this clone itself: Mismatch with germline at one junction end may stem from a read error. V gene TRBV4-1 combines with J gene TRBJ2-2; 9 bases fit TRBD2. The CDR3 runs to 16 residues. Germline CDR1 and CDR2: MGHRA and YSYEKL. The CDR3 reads CARSRTPSGGTGELFF. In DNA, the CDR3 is TGCGCCCGCAGCCGAACCCCCAGCGGGGGGACCGGGGAGCTGTTTTTT.

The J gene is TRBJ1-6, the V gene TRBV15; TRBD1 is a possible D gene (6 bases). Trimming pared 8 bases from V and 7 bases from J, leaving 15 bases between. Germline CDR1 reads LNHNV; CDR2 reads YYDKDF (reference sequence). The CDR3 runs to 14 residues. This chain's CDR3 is CATQRGGTNSPLHF. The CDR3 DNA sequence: TGTGCCACCCAAAGGGGGGGAACCAATTCACCCCTCCACTTT.

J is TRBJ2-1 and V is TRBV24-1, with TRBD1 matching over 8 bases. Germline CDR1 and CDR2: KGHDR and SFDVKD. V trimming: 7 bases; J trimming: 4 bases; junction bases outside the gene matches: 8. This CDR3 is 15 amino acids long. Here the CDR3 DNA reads TGTGCCACCAGAGCCGACAGGGGCGCATACAATGAGCAGTTCTTC. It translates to CATRADRGAYNEQFF.

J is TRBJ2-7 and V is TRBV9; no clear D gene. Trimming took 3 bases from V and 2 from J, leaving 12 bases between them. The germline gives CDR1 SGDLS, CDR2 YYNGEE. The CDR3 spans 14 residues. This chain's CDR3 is CASSEGYPPYEQYF. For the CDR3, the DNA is TGTGCCAGCAGCGAGGGATACCCTCCCTACGAGCAGTACTTC.

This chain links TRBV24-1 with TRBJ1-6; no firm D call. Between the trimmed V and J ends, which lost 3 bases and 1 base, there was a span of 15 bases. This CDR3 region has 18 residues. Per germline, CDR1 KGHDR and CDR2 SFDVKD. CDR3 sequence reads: CATSDPRWGGSYNSPLHF. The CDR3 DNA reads TGTGCCACCAGTGATCCGAGGTGGGGAGGATCCTATAATTCACCCCTCCACTTT.